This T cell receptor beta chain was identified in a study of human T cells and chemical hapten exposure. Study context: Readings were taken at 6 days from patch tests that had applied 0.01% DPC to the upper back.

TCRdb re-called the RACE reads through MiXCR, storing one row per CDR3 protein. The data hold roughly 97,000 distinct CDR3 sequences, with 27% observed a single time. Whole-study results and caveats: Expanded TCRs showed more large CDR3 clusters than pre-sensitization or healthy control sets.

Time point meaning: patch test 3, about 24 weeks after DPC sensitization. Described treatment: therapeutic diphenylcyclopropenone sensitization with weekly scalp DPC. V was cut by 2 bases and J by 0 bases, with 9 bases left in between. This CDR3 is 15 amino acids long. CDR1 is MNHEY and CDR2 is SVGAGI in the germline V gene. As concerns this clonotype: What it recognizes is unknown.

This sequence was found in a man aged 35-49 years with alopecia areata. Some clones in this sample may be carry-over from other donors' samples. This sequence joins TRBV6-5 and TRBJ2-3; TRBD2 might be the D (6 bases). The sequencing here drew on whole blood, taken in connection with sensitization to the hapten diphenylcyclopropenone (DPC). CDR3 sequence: CASSYLGTSTDTQYF. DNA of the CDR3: TGTGCCAGCAGTTACCTTGGGACTAGCACAGATACGCAGTATTTT.